Listed below are T cell receptor beta chains from one sample, sequenced in a study of cytomegalovirus exposure and HLA in healthy donors. Produced via immunoSEQ multiplex PCR; TCRdb's table is partial and in-frame only. This sample carries roughly 190,000 clones, 75% to 90% of them seen once, and the ten largest clones take 6.3%. Material for sequencing was PBMCs. These receptors all come from a middle-aged man in good health and CMV-seropositive. Each CDR3 is given with its conserved first and last residue. The D gene is left open where the match is weak. Size values are once, few and many counts, or a class for expanded clones, and some rows have none.

cdr3_length d_call j_call clone_size v_call cdr3_nt cdr3_aa
14 TRBD2 TRBJ2-5 - TRBV10-3 TGTGCCATCGGCCTGGGACTAGCGGGGGAGACCCAGTACTTC CAIGLGLAGETQYF
14 - TRBJ1-1 - TRBV5-1 TGCGCCAGCAGCATATGGGGGGGGAACACTGAAGCTTTCTTT CASSIWGGNTEAFF
16 TRBD2 TRBJ2-5 - TRBV28 TGTGCCAGCAGTGAAGGACTAGCGGAAATTAAAGAGACCCAGTACTTC CASSEGLAEIKETQYF
17 - TRBJ2-5 - TRBV19 TGTGCCAGTAGTATAGTTGGGGGGTCCCTCGCCCAAGAGACCCAGTACTTC CASSIVGGSLAQETQYF
18 - TRBJ1-1 - TRBV7-9 TGTGCCAGCAGCTCTGATGGGCGGGGGGTAGGGAAGGACACTGAAGCTTTCTTT CASSSDGRGVGKDTEAFF
14 TRBD2 TRBJ2-1 once TRBV10-3 TGTGCCATCAGGAGCGGGAGGGCCTACAATGAGCAGTTCTTC CAIRSGRAYNEQFF
19 TRBD2 TRBJ2-1 few TRBV9 TGTGCCAGCAGCCCCCCGGCGGGGTCTAGCGGGGGGGCGGTGAATGAGCAGTTCTTC CASSPPAGSSGGAVNEQFF
15 TRBD1 TRBJ2-3 - TRBV7-9 TGTGCCAGCAGCTGGGACAGGGGGTCAGCAGATACGCAGTATTTT CASSWDRGSADTQYF
16 TRBD2 TRBJ2-7 - TRBV7-6 TGTGCCAGCAGCACCCGACTAGCCTCCCTTTCCTACGAGCAGTACTTC CASSTRLASLSYEQYF
15 TRBD1 TRBJ1-3 - TRBV5-4 TGTGCCAGCAGCCTGGACAGGGTCTCGGGAAACACCATATATTTT CASSLDRVSGNTIYF
13 - TRBJ2-1 - TRBV19 TGTGCCAGTAGTACGGAGGGGCGCAATGAGCAGTTCTTC CASSTEGRNEQFF
15 TRBD1 TRBJ1-3 - TRBV27 TGTGCCAGCAGGGGACAGGGGGCGTTTGGAAACACCATATATTTT CASRGQGAFGNTIYF
15 - TRBJ1-3 once TRBV7-8 TGTGCCAGCAGCTTAGGACGGGTCTCTGGAAACACCATATATTTT CASSLGRVSGNTIYF
16 TRBD1 TRBJ2-7 - TRBV14 TGTGCCAGCAGCCAGAACAGGGGGCCGAGCTCCTACGAGCAGTACTTC CASSQNRGPSSYEQYF
11 - TRBJ1-1 - TRBV29-1 TGCAGCGTTATTCAGGGGACTGAAGCTTTCTTT CSVIQGTEAFF
14 - TRBJ2-7 - TRBV5-6 TGTGCCAGCAGCTTAAGACACCCCCGGCACGAGCAGTACTTC CASSLRHPRHEQYF
14 TRBD2 TRBJ2-7 - TRBV10-2 TGCGCCAGCAGTTCTAGCGGCGTCTCCTACGAGCAGTACTTC CASSSSGVSYEQYF
13 TRBD1 TRBJ2-1 - TRBV7-6 TGTGCCAGCAGCCCGGACAGGGATCGACGGCAGTTCTTC CASSPDRDRRQFF
13 - TRBJ1-4 - TRBV27 TGTGCCAGCAGCACAGGCCTTAATGAAAAACTGTTTTTT CASSTGLNEKLFF
16 TRBD2 TRBJ2-7 - TRBV4-3 TGCGCCAGCAGCCAAGATGGTACTAGCGGGACTTACGAGCAGTACTTC CASSQDGTSGTYEQYF
15 - TRBJ1-5 - TRBV28 TGTGCCAGCAGTTTAGAGTGGAGGGTAGGGGAGCCCCAGCATTTT CASSLEWRVGEPQHF
15 TRBD1 TRBJ2-1 - TRBV7-8 TGTGCCAGCAGCACAAGACAGGGGGTTACCAATGAGCAGTTCTTC CASSTRQGVTNEQFF
15 TRBD2 TRBJ2-1 few TRBV5-1 TGCGCCAGCAGCCAAACTAGCGGGGGGTACAATGAGCAGTTCTTC CASSQTSGGYNEQFF
13 TRBD1 TRBJ2-7 once TRBV5-1 TGCGCCAGCAGTAGGGACAGGGTAGGCGAGCAGTACTTC CASSRDRVGEQYF
16 TRBD2 TRBJ2-2 - TRBV25-1 TGTGCCAGCAGTGGGCTAGCGGGGGGGCGGACCGGGGAGCTGTTTTTT CASSGLAGGRTGELFF
17 - TRBJ2-2 - TRBV9 TGTGCCAGCAGCACCTCCCGGGGCGGGGAGGTGGCCGGGGAGCTGTTTTTT CASSTSRGGEVAGELFF
13 - TRBJ2-7 - TRBV6-5 TGTGCCAGCAGTACGGAGCCCCCCTACGAGCAGTACTTC CASSTEPPYEQYF
13 - TRBJ2-5 once TRBV28 TGTGCCAGCAGTTTTAGTGGGGCAGAGACCCAGTACTTC CASSFSGAETQYF
18 - TRBJ1-3 - TRBV7-6 TGTGCCAGCAGCCTAGGAAACTCCAGGGGAACCTCTGGAAACACCATATATTTT CASSLGNSRGTSGNTIYF
13 - TRBJ1-1 - TRBV6-5 TGTGCCAGCAGTATTGGCATGAACACTGAAGCTTTCTTT CASSIGMNTEAFF
14 - TRBJ2-5 - TRBV10-3 TGTGCCATCAGCACAGCCGGGAACCAAGAGACCCAGTACTTC CAISTAGNQETQYF
15 - TRBJ2-1 - TRBV7-2 TGTGCCAGCAGCTTAGGGGCGGGGTTCTACAATGAGCAGTTCTTC CASSLGAGFYNEQFF
17 TRBD2 TRBJ2-5 - TRBV19 TGTGCCAGTAGTATCAGGGCTAGCGGGGGGGCACAAGAGACCCAGTACTTC CASSIRASGGAQETQYF
13 - TRBJ1-4 - TRBV5-1 TGCGCCAGCAGCCGTGCAACTAATGAAAAACTGTTTTTT CASSRATNEKLFF
16 - TRBJ1-6 - TRBV7-3 TGTGCCAGCAGCCGGGAGGGAAGTGGAAGTAATTCACCCCTCCACTTT CASSREGSGSNSPLHF
13 - TRBJ1-5 - TRBV27 TGTGCCAGCAGTCTCGGGACTTTTCAGCCCCAGCATTTT CASSLGTFQPQHF
14 TRBD1 TRBJ2-7 - TRBV5-4 TGTGCCAGCAGCCCCGGGACAGCGACCTACGAGCAGTACTTC CASSPGTATYEQYF
13 - TRBJ2-7 - TRBV19 TGTGCCAGTAGTATTAGACTAGTCTACGAGCAGTACTTC CASSIRLVYEQYF
16 TRBD2 TRBJ2-4 - TRBV7-2 TGTGCCAGCAGCTCGACACTAGCGGGGGGGCCGGGCATTCAGTACTTC CASSSTLAGGPGIQYF
12 - TRBJ2-5 - TRBV7-6 TGTGCCAGCAGCTTGGCGGAAGAGACCCAGTACTTC CASSLAEETQYF